The clone carrying this T cell receptor beta chain was observed many times. The target antigen is unknown. This entry belongs to a study of CD8 T cells in ankylosing spondylitis. General study results and limits: A motif in TCR beta, a set of under 10 highly homologous variants, appeared characteristic of ankylosing spondylitis blood. Reports say disease-linked clones showed up significantly more in matched ankylosing spondylitis synovial fluid.

TCRdb re-called the 5' RACE reads through MiXCR, storing one row per CDR3 protein. The data show around 330,000 distinct CDR3 sequences, with around a tenth seen just once and roughly 9% held by the top ten. Trimming took 4 bases from V and 4 from J, leaving 18 bases between them. The CDR3 extends over 17 amino acids. Per germline, CDR1 SGDLS and CDR2 YYNGEE. Sequencing was performed on blood, either unsorted or a sorted T cell fraction (not recorded which). V gene TRBV9 combines with J gene TRBJ2-6; D may be TRBD2 (7 bases). This sequence originates from a female donor with ankylosing spondylitis or in good health (not recorded which). As DNA, the CDR3 is TGTGCCAGCAGCCCGCGGGGGCAGAACTCCGGGGCCAACGTCCTGACTTTC. It yields the protein CASSPRGQNSGANVLTF.